The 13 T cell receptor beta chains reported below all come from one sample, sequenced in a study of blood T cell repertoires in COVID-19. Repertoires were generated with immunoSEQ multiplex PCR, while TCRdb's copy carries only in-frame clones and drops some. Of 75,000 to 80,000 clones in the sample, under 95% were seen once. Sequenced input: peripheral blood. These TCRs come from a human donor in a cohort sampled during active COVID-19.

The chain is built from TRBV5-1 and TRBJ2-3, with 13 nucleotides matching TRBD2. CDR3 size: 16 residues. V trimming: 3 bases; J trimming: 6 bases; junction bases outside the gene matches: 7. Germline V lookup: CDR1 SGHRS, CDR2 YFSETQ. The CDR3: CASSWGTSGAGDTQYF. CDR3 sequence (DNA): TGCGCCAGCAGCTGGGGGACTAGCGGGGCGGGGGATACGCAGTATTTT.

The chain uses TRBV12-5 and TRBJ2-3, with D perhaps matching TRBD2 (6 bases). The CDR3 has 14 residues. Trimming removed 1 base from V and 3 bases from J, with 8 bases in between. Germline V CDR1 and CDR2: LGHNT, FRNRAP. The CDR3 DNA reads TGTGCTAGTGGTTTGGGACTAGTAACAGATACGCAGTATTTT. Translation: CASGLGLVTDTQYF. Full variable domain (missing parts from reference TRBV12-5 and TRBJ2-3): DARVTQTPRHKVTEMGQEVTMRCQPILGHNTVFWYRQTMMQGLELLAYFRNRAPLDDSGMPKDRFSAEMPDATLATLKIQPSEPRDSAVYFCASGLGLVTDTQYFGPGTRLTVL.

The chain has TRBV6-5 and TRBJ2-7, with TRBD1 matching over 7 bases. The length of the CDR3 is 16 residues. Trimming cost V 4 bases and J 0 bases; bases outside gene matches: 9. Germline CDR1 reads MNHEY; CDR2 reads SVGAGI. CDR3 in DNA: TGTGCCAGCAGTTCCACGATCCGGGACAGCTCCTACGAGCAGTACTTC. This codes for CASSSTIRDSSYEQYF.

The chain joins TRBV19 to TRBJ1-2; D call uncertain. The CDR3 covers 13 residues. Per germline, CDR1 LNHDA and CDR2 SQIVND (reference sequence). The ends were cut back, 3 bases at V and 4 bases at J, with 9 bases in the middle. The DNA of the CDR3 is TGTGCCAGTAGTATCACCAGCGCCTATGGCTACACCTTC. This encodes CASSITSAYGYTF.

This chain connects TRBV6-1 to TRBJ1-2, with no clear D. The CDR3 extends over 16 amino acids. Germline values: CDR1 MNHNS, CDR2 SASEGT. The V and J ends lost 0 bases and 8 bases respectively, with 19 bases between them. The CDR3 protein is CASSEAESSDTMGYTF. Written as DNA, the CDR3 is TGTGCCAGCAGTGAAGCCGAGTCGTCAGATACTATGGGCTACACCTTC.

The V and J genes are TRBV6-5 and TRBJ1-4, with 9 bases matching TRBD1. From germline, CDR1 is MNHEY and CDR2 SVGAGI. The V segment lost 6 bases and the J segment 7 bases; nucleotides outside the gene matches: 6. This CDR3 contains 14 residues. Here the CDR3 DNA reads TGTGCCAGCAGGAAACAGGGGGCGCTTGAAAAACTGTTTTTT. It specifies CASRKQGALEKLFF.

This clone showed up just once. This chain links TRBV30 with TRBJ1-1; weak D call: TRBD1 (5 bases). The CDR3 has 12 residues. Germline V gene data show CDR1 as GTSNPN and CDR2 as SVGIG (reference sequence). V lost 5 bases and J 6 bases, leaving 13 bases between the germline ends. The chain's CDR3 is CAWGRAGPEAFF. The CDR3 DNA is TGTGCCTGGGGCAGGGCAGGGCCTGAAGCTTTCTTT.

The rearrangement links TRBV4-1 to TRBJ2-3; TRBD2 aligns across 10 bases. The CDR3 is 17 amino acids. After removal of 1 base from V and 6 bases from J, the junction contained 10 bases not matched to a gene. Germline values: CDR1 MGHRA, CDR2 YSYEKL. CDR3: CASSQVPLAGGLDTQYF. Written as DNA, the CDR3 is TGCGCCAGCAGCCAAGTTCCCTTAGCGGGGGGCCTCGATACGCAGTATTTT.

V and J are TRBV4-3 and TRBJ2-5; 11 nucleotides match TRBD1. The length of the CDR3 is 19 residues. Germline loops: CDR1 LGHNA, CDR2 YSLEER. Trimming removed 5 bases from V and 1 base from J; junction bases left unmatched: 15. The CDR3 here is CASSMQGLGTGGFQETQYF. The CDR3 bases are TGCGCCAGCAGCATGCAAGGACTAGGGACAGGGGGTTTCCAAGAGACCCAGTACTTC.

The chain employs TRBV20-1 and TRBJ1-5, with 7 bases identical to TRBD1. CDR1 is DFQATT and CDR2 is SNEGSKA in the germline V gene (reference sequence). This CDR3 has 15 amino acids. V was pared by 3 bases and J by 0 bases, with 5 bases of the junction left unmatched. The CDR3 DNA follows: TGCAGTGCTAGTCGGGACAGTTATAGCAATCAGCCCCAGCATTTT. This gives the protein CSASRDSYSNQPQHF.

In its sample, this clone was seen a few times. The chain combines TRBV7-9 with TRBJ1-2, with 8 nucleotides matching TRBD1. CDR1 SEHNR and CDR2 FQNEAQ come from the germline V gene (reference sequence). V was pared by 1 base and J by 5 bases, with 12 bases of the junction left unmatched. The CDR3 consists of 17 residues. CDR3 residues: CASSLVPGGESGYGYTF. CDR3 nucleotides: TGTGCCAGCAGCTTAGTGCCAGGGGGCGAATCTGGGTATGGCTACACCTTC.

The rearrangement joins TRBV7-6 to TRBJ2-7; 7 nucleotides agree with TRBD1. The V segment lost 4 bases and the J segment 3 bases; nucleotides outside the gene matches: 9. Germline assignment: CDR1 SGHVS and CDR2 FNYEAQ. The CDR3 consists of 15 residues. The CDR3 region has the DNA TGTGCCAGCAGCTCTTCGGGACAGATGGGCTACGAGCAGTACTTC. This gives the protein CASSSSGQMGYEQYF.

The chain recombines TRBV30 with TRBJ1-6; D is undetermined. Trimming removed 0 bases at V and 6 bases at J, with 12 bases between. This CDR3 region has 15 residues. CDR1 GTSNPN and CDR2 SVGIG come from the germline V gene (reference sequence). The CDR3 bases are TGTGCCTGGAGTGTACGGTCAGGTTCTAATTCACCCCTCCACTTT. Protein: CAWSVRSGSNSPLHF.